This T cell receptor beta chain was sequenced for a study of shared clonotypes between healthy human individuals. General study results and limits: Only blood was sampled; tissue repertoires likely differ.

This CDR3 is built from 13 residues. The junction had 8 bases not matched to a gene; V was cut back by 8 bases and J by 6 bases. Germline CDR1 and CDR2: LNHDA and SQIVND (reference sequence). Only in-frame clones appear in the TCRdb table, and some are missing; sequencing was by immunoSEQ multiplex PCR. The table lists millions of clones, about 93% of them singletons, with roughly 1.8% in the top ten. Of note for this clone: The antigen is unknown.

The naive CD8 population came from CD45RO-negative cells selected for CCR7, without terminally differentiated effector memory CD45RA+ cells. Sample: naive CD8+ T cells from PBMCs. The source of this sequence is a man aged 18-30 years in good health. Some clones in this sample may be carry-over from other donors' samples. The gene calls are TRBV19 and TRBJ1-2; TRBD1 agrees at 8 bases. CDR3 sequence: CASQDRVLDGYTF. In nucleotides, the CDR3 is TGTGCCAGTCAGGACAGGGTACTCGATGGCTACACCTTC.